This TCR beta chain was observed in a study of CD8+CD57+ T cells in acquired aplastic anemia. Regarding the study as a whole: In common between the patients and the controls were more than 25 CD8+ CDR3 sequences. Patients and controls were not found to differ significantly in CD8+ Simpson's diversity.

In this sample, this clonotype turned up many times. As yet, its antigen is unknown. CDR3 and TCR beta VDJ profiling relied on genomic DNA as the template. Using its own MiXCR run on the reads, TCRdb lists one record per CDR3 protein. The top ten clones hold 29% of a sample with approximately 200,000 distinct CDR3 sequences, around 60% of them seen once. The V gene lost 0 bases and the J gene lost 5 bases, with 10 bases spanning the gap. The CDR3 is made up of 14 amino acids. In germline, CDR1 is MNHEY, CDR2 SVGEGT. The sequence came from a human donor in good health. The sample consisted of sorted CD4+, CD8+, or CD8+CD57+ T cells (not recorded which) from PBMCs. This rearrangement joins TRBV6-2 or TRBV6-3 to TRBJ1-1; D unclear. CDR3 nucleotides: TGTGCCAGCAGTTACTCGATCAGCGGGACTGAAGCTTTCTTT. Its protein is CASSYSISGTEAFF.